This TCR beta chain appears in the sequencing data of a study of blood T cells in healthy people across ages. Then a second PCR, running about 7 to 11 cycles, was carried out with a sample-barcoded 5' primer and a J-beta primer mix. Each CDR3 protein gets one entry after TCRdb re-called the 5' RACE reads with MiXCR. The sample shows 1.5 million to 1.8 million distinct CDR3 sequences, approximately 42% of them seen only once. Germline assignment: CDR1 MNHNS and CDR2 SASEGT. The CDR3 is 14 amino acids. Trimming took off 11 bases at V and 0 bases at J, with 15 bases between the two ends. The clonotype comes from a woman between 18 and 30 years old in good health. The sample was blood. The rearrangement links TRBV6-1 to TRBJ2-3, with unresolved D. The DNA for the CDR3 is TGTGCCCGATCCCGAGGCCCCAGCACAGATACGCAGTATTTT. It encodes CARSRGPSTDTQYF.